The 20 T cell receptor beta chains below were found in one sample sequenced in a study of blood T cell repertoires in COVID-19. Measured with immunoSEQ multiplex PCR; TCRdb has only the in-frame clones, and not every one. The sample contains approximately 76,000 clones, 85% of which appear only once. Sequencing input: peripheral blood. These receptors originate from a woman of 80 years or more with active or convalescent COVID-19.

This rearrangement joins TRBV5-6 to TRBJ2-1; D may be TRBD1 (6 bases). This CDR3 has 13 amino acids. The V gene's germline CDR1 is SGHDT and CDR2 YYEEEE. Trimming left V 4 bases short and J 10 bases short, with 15 bases between. CDR3 DNA: TGTGCCAGCAGCGGCCCCAACAGGGTGGAGCAGTTCTTC. Encoded protein: CASSGPNRVEQFF.

This sequence joins TRBV3-1 (or the pseudogene TRBV3-2) and TRBJ1-1, with D uncertain. The ends were cut back, 0 bases at V and 0 bases at J, with 5 bases in the middle. This CDR3 is 14 amino acids long. Per the germline V gene, CDR1 is LGHDT and CDR2 is YNNKEL (reference sequence). CDR3 protein: CASSQDRVNTEAFF. CDR3 sequence (DNA): TGTGCCAGCAGCCAAGATCGAGTGAACACTGAAGCTTTCTTT.

The J gene is TRBJ2-1, the V gene TRBV2, with 11 bases lining up with TRBD2. The CDR3 has 13 residues. Trimming removed 8 bases from V and 4 bases from J; junction bases left unmatched: 1. Germline V gives CDR1 SNHLY, CDR2 FYNNEI. The chain's CDR3 is CASGTSGYNEQFF. The CDR3 bases are TGTGCCAGCGGGACTAGCGGATACAATGAGCAGTTCTTC. The full variable domain, in which reference TRBV2 and TRBJ2-1 provide the parts outside the CDR3, is EPEVTQTPSHQVTQMGQEVILRCVPISNHLYFYWYRQILGQKVEFLVSFYNNEISEKSEIFDDQFSVERPDGSNFTLKIRSTKLEDSAMYFCASGTSGYNEQFFGPGTRLTVL.

The rearrangement links TRBV7-2 to TRBJ1-2; 10 nucleotides match TRBD1. The CDR3 has 13 residues. With V trimmed by 5 bases and J by 9 bases, 6 bases remained unmatched. CDR1 is SGHTA, CDR2 FQGNSA, per germline. CDR3 amino acids: CASSPTGGNRYTF. In DNA form, the CDR3 reads TGTGCCAGCAGCCCGACAGGGGGCAATCGCTACACCTTC.

This chain uses TRBV12-3 or TRBV12-4 with TRBJ2-1; D is unresolved. Trimming cost V 6 bases and J 8 bases, with 14 bases left between them. The CDR3 has 13 residues. The CDR3 reads CASSQVDFYEQFF. The DNA for the CDR3 is TGTGCCAGCAGCCAAGTCGACTTCTATGAGCAGTTCTTC.

This clone was recorded once. The chain joins TRBV27 to TRBJ2-7, with D possibly being TRBD1 (5 bases). The V end lost 10 bases, the J end lost 5 bases, and 15 bases lay between the germline ends. Germline assignment: CDR1 MNHEY and CDR2 SMNVEV (reference sequence). The CDR3 has 12 amino acids. Written as DNA, the CDR3 is TGTGCCACGTGGTCAGGGCCCGACGAGCAGTACTTC. Protein: CATWSGPDEQYF.

This clone was found a few times. This chain connects TRBV2 to TRBJ1-3; a possible D gene is TRBD1 (5 bases). Germline-derived CDR1 and CDR2 are SNHLY and FYNNEI. The CDR3 covers 14 residues. Deletions cut 6 bases from V and 4 bases from J, with 13 bases between. CDR3 sequence reads: CASSLRGSGNTIYF. In DNA, the CDR3 is TGTGCCAGCAGCTTAAGGGGCTCCGGAAACACCATATATTTT.

The chain has TRBV9 and TRBJ2-1, with 9 bases fitting TRBD2. The CDR3 loop spans 16 amino acids. Germline values: CDR1 SGDLS, CDR2 YYNGEE. Trimming at V came to 4 bases and at J to 9 bases, leaving 14 bases not matched to a gene. The CDR3 region is CASSHLDGGGAGEQFF. The CDR3 coding sequence is TGTGCCAGCAGCCACTTGGACGGCGGGGGGGCAGGTGAGCAGTTCTTC.

This clone has a handful of counts. This sequence joins TRBV11-2 and TRBJ1-2, with 10 bases lining up with TRBD1. Germline V lookup: CDR1 SGHAT, CDR2 FQNNGV. CDR3 length: 17 residues. V lost 1 base, J lost 8 bases, and 13 bases stayed unmatched. The CDR3 loop is CASSLAVYPGQGQGYTF. The CDR3 DNA is TGTGCCAGCAGCTTAGCTGTCTACCCGGGACAGGGGCAGGGCTACACCTTC.

This chain uses TRBV4-3 with TRBJ2-3; TRBD1 matches 9 bases. The CDR3 is 16 amino acids. Unmatched junction bases numbered 6, after V lost 2 bases and J lost 3 bases. Germline loops: CDR1 LGHNA, CDR2 YSLEER. CDR3 region: CASSQQLTGGTDTQYF. The CDR3 coding sequence is TGCGCCAGCAGCCAACAACTGACAGGGGGTACAGATACGCAGTATTTT.

The gene calls are TRBV5-1 and TRBJ2-5; perhaps TRBD2 as D (5 bases). The germline V and J ends were trimmed by 0 bases and 1 base, with 7 bases remaining between them. Germline V gene sequence: CDR1 SGHRS, CDR2 YFSETQ. The CDR3 loop spans 14 amino acids. The CDR3 loop reads CASSLGGPQETQYF. DNA of the CDR3: TGCGCCAGCAGCTTGGGAGGGCCCCAAGAGACCCAGTACTTC.

The CDR3 loop reads CASSLALAGAKDTQYF. The CDR3, as DNA: TGTGCCAGCAGCTTAGCACTAGCGGGGGCTAAGGATACGCAGTATTTT. The J gene is TRBJ2-3, the V gene TRBV7-9, with 11 bases lining up with TRBD2. CDR1 and CDR2 (germline): SEHNR, FQNEAQ (reference sequence). The CDR3 runs 16 residues. After removal of 0 bases from V and 6 bases from J, the junction contained 5 bases not matched to a gene.

J is TRBJ2-3 and V is TRBV11-2, with 16 nucleotides matching TRBD2. J was trimmed by 4 bases and V by 5 bases; bases with no gene match: 3. Germline V CDR1 and CDR2: SGHAT, FQNNGV. This CDR3 has 16 residues. This CDR3 is CASSQGLAGGPDTQYF. CDR3 nucleotide sequence: TGTGCCAGCAGCCAGGGACTAGCGGGGGGGCCAGATACGCAGTATTTT.

The chain recombines TRBV4-1 with TRBJ2-7; 10 nucleotides line up with TRBD2. Germline V CDR1 and CDR2: MGHRA, YSYEKL. J lost 4 bases, V lost 6 bases, and 9 bases had no gene match. This CDR3 spans 15 amino acids. The CDR3 sequence: CASSLGTSVGYEQYF. DNA for the CDR3: TGCGCCAGCAGTCTCGGGACTAGCGTCGGGTACGAGCAGTACTTC.

CDR3 amino acids: CAWRAGLSAGDTQYF. The CDR3 nucleotides read TGTGCCTGGAGGGCGGGACTATCTGCGGGAGATACGCAGTATTTT. The rearrangement links TRBV30 to TRBJ2-3; 7 bases align to TRBD2. Trimming at V came to 3 bases and at J to 5 bases, leaving 11 bases not matched to a gene. CDR1 and CDR2 from the germline V gene are GTSNPN and SVGIG (reference sequence). The CDR3 is 15 amino acids.

Here the CDR3 reads CASSRTGSYGYTF. The DNA for the CDR3 is TGTGCCAGCAGCCGGACAGGTAGCTATGGCTACACCTTC. The chain recombines TRBV11-2 with TRBJ1-2; TRBD1 matches at 7 bases. Germline-derived CDR1 and CDR2 are SGHAT and FQNNGV. V shed 5 bases and J 4 bases; nucleotides not matched to a gene: 4. The CDR3 loop spans 13 amino acids.

A few counts support this clone. V is TRBV3-1 (or the pseudogene TRBV3-2) and J is TRBJ1-1, with 7 bases fitting TRBD1. The CDR3 is made up of 15 amino acids. Trimming cost V 7 bases and J 6 bases; bases outside gene matches: 14. Germline assignment: CDR1 LGHDT and CDR2 YNNKEL (reference sequence). CDR3 bases: TGTGCCAGCAATCTGAGGGGGCAAGGATACCCTGAAGCTTTCTTT. Amino acid sequence: CASNLRGQGYPEAFF.

V gene TRBV9 combines with J gene TRBJ1-1; D is possibly TRBD1 (5 bases). The CDR3 has 13 amino acids. V dropped 4 bases and J dropped 6 bases, with 13 bases sitting between them. CDR1 and CDR2 (germline): SGDLS, YYNGEE. The CDR3: CASSTQGSSEAFF. The CDR3 region has the DNA TGTGCCAGCAGCACCCAGGGTAGCTCTGAAGCTTTCTTT.

This clone was seen a handful of times. The chain uses TRBV7-2 and TRBJ1-6, with TRBD1 matching over 9 bases. Germline V gives CDR1 SGHTA, CDR2 FQGNSA. This CDR3 region has 15 residues. V lost 5 bases, J lost 9 bases, and 8 bases stayed unmatched. The CDR3: CASSARQGVSSPLHF. DNA of the CDR3: TGTGCCAGCAGCGCGAGACAGGGGGTCAGTTCACCCCTCCACTTT.

This chain joins TRBV19 and TRBJ1-5; the match to TRBD1 covers 7 bases. This CDR3 spans 17 amino acids. Per the germline V gene, CDR1 is LNHDA and CDR2 is SQIVND (reference sequence). The junction had 12 bases not matched to a gene; V was cut back by 7 bases and J by 0 bases. The CDR3 reads CASKKGTAQYSNQPQHF. For the CDR3, the DNA is TGTGCCAGTAAGAAAGGGACAGCCCAATATAGCAATCAGCCCCAGCATTTT.